The entry that follows covers one T cell receptor (beta chain) sequence. In the source study's methods: Nucleated cell number was recorded as an estimate derived from reference gene primer amplification. The data were produced by immunoSEQ multiplex PCR, yet TCRdb's version contains in-frame clones alone and is incomplete. V and J calls and clone size follow that table, whereas D and trimming were derived from the DNA. The sample has about 230,000 clones, more than 75% seen once; the top ten hold around 16%. The V end was cut by 6 bases, the J end by 3 bases, with 14 bases between. Germline CDR1 and CDR2: SNHLY and FYNNEI. The CDR3 spans 14 residues. This sample was included in a study of blood T cell repertoires in COVID-19.

Sequenced: PBMCs or T cells enriched from blood (not recorded which). This clonotype originated in a man between 18 and 29 years old who had recovered from COVID-19. The chain combines TRBV2 with TRBJ1-2; maybe TRBD1 (6 bases). CDR3 protein: CASSEPQGYYGYTF. CDR3 bases: TGTGCCAGCAGCGAACCACAGGGTTACTATGGCTACACCTTC.